This paragraph covers one TCR beta chain sequence. These data belong to a study of neurological immune-mediated disorders. The CDR3 consists of 14 residues. V was clipped by 0 bases and J by 4 bases, with 8 bases between them. Germline V gives CDR1 SGHTA, CDR2 FQGNSA. MiXCR, run by TCRdb on the 5' RACE reads, gives a single entry per CDR3 protein. The sample has approximately 68,000 distinct CDR3 sequences, approximately 4.6% seen once; the top ten hold about 2%. Sequenced material: PBMCs. The receptor was derived from a woman aged 70-85 years with multiple sclerosis. The V gene is TRBV7-2, the J gene TRBJ2-3; D is possibly TRBD1 (5 bases). The CDR3: CASSLAKGPDTQYF. The CDR3 DNA reads TGTGCCAGCAGCTTAGCGAAGGGGCCAGATACGCAGTATTTT.